This note documents a single T cell receptor beta chain sequence. What it binds is not known. The sample belongs to a study of cytotoxic CD8 clonotypes in ibrutinib-treated CLL. Study-wide findings and caveats: T-cell clonality at baseline went above that of age-matched healthy donors and rose and fell with circulating CD8+ T-cell counts. The clonality went up when patients responded to ibrutinib and dropped back toward baseline at progression. Public clonotypes, rarely seen, contracted or held steady on treatment.

The sequencing depth, 1 in 200,000 to 1 in 1 million T cells, was the target. This table comes from immunoSEQ multiplex PCR, and its TCRdb copy is limited to in-frame clones, with some not included. The table lists about 150,000 clones, about 80% of them singletons, with about 5% in the top ten. The length of the CDR3 is 17 residues. The germline V gene encodes CDR1 SGHNT and CDR2 YYREEE (reference sequence). The trim removed 5 bases at V and 4 bases at J, leaving 13 bases unmatched. Sequencing used PBMCs, obtained after 24 months of ibrutinib treatment. This TCR came from a human donor with chronic lymphocytic leukemia. The chain has TRBV5-4 and TRBJ2-3, with TRBD2 matching over 10 bases. CDR3 coding DNA: TGTGCCAGCAGTACGCCCGAGCGGGGGGGCTGGGCAGATACGCAGTATTTT. It encodes CASSTPERGGWADTQYF.